The T cell receptor beta chain under discussion was sequenced for a study of shared clonotypes between healthy human individuals. CDR1 and CDR2 (germline): SGHAT, FQNNGV. The CDR3 runs to 16 residues. V lost 1 base to trimming and J lost 6 bases; unmatched junction nucleotides: 10. Naive-designated CD8 cells lacked CD45RO, were positively enriched for CCR7, and omitted terminally differentiated effector memory CD45RA+ cells. Donors were healthy HIV-negative adults without recently reported acute infections or vaccinations. Study-level findings and limits: Clonotype sharing among donors was expected to depend on sequencing depth. The study generally estimated greater richness for naive than memory subsets.

As concerns this clone: Antigen specificity is unknown.

Several immunoSEQ 96-well plates shared each subset's DNA, each plate a replicate. Clones were read by immunoSEQ multiplex PCR, and TCRdb kept only the in-frame ones, dropping some. Here the sample spans around 2,000,000 clones, over 85% being singletons. V usage is TRBV11-2 and J usage is TRBJ2-7, with 9 bases fitting TRBD1. The sequenced material came from naive CD8+ T cells sorted from blood. The TCR sequence derives from a young man in good health. The CDR3 region is CASSLGPGTGKIEQYF. CDR3 bases: TGTGCCAGCAGCTTAGGGCCCGGGACAGGGAAGATCGAGCAGTACTTC. Drawing the rest from reference TRBV11-2 and TRBJ2-7, the complete variable domain is EAGVAQSPRYKIIEKRQSVAFWCNPISGHATLYWYQQILGQGPKLLIQFQNNGVVDDSQLPKDRFSAERLKGVDSTLKIQPAKLEDSAVYLCASSLGPGTGKIEQYFGPGTRLTVT.